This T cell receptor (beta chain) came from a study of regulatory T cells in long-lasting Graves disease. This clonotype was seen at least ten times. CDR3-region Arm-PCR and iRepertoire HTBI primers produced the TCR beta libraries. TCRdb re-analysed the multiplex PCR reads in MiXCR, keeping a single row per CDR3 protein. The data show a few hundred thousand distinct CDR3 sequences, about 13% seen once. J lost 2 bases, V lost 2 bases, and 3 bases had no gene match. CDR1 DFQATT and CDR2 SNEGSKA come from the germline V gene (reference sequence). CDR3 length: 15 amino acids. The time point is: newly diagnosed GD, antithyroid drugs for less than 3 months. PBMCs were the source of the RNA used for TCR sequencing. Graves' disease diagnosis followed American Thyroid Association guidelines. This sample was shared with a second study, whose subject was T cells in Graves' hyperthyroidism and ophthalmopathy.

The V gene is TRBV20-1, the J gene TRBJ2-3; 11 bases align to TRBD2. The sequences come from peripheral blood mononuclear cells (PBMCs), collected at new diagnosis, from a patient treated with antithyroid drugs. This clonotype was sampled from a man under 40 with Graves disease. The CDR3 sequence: CSARIAGGITDTQYF. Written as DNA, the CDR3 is TGCAGTGCTAGAATAGCGGGAGGGATCACAGATACGCAGTATTTT.